This T cell receptor beta chain was captured by sequencing in a study of human T cells and chemical hapten exposure (dated by TCRdb to 2020 to 2022). Background for the entire study: For sensitization, 2% DPC in acetone was applied to an approximately 2 cm by approximately 2 cm area of upper inner arm skin. Patients additionally received weekly therapeutic DPC doses to the scalp throughout the roughly 25-week study period. Patch testing was performed on the upper back with Finn chambers containing 0.01% DPC, and the patch tests were scored after 6 days according to International Contact Dermatitis Research Group standards. Alopecia areata with under or over 50% scalp involvement, alopecia totalis and alopecia universalis were represented in the patient cohort, which was mostly female. Libraries were pooled for sequencing, and variation in per-sample TCR yields was attributed mainly to small differences in library volumes within the pool. The study tracked peripheral blood TCR repertoire changes in vivo during primary and secondary sensitization to the hapten diphenylcyclopropenone (DPC) in alopecia patients. Blood samples were taken from patients before sensitization (week 0) and then at 2, 6 and about 24 weeks after DPC sensitization. Blood for TCR sequencing was provided by twenty-nine alopecia patients at one to four time points (pre-sensitization, 2, 6 and 24 weeks).

Receptor amplification or capture employed RACE. This sample was sequenced with a NextSeq 500. During library preparation, unique molecular identifiers were attached to individual cDNA molecules so that TCRs could be counted quantitatively and reproducibly. Both TCR alpha and TCR beta chains were sequenced from each blood RNA sample. The paper's processing steps were these. Samples had a median of approximately 93,000 TCRs, with a range from roughly 23,224 to 750,000. V, J and CDR3 annotation of the TCR reads was carried out using the Decombinator software suite. For PS versus PT1 abundance plots, all samples were subsampled to the same number of TCRs (28,000). TCRs were defined as expanded if absent before sensitization and observed at least eight times at the 2-week time point. Clones were called with MiXCR by TCRdb after fastp trimmed the public reads at Q25, and only in-frame beta chains were retained. A single entry per CDR3 protein holds the most common genes and DNA from its merged rows. TCRdb, not the original authors, processed these V and J calls. Within this sample are roughly 380,000 distinct CDR3 sequences, with approximately 5.1% of them counted one time only. The top ten clonotypes cover 2% to 3% of the sample.

This clonotype was recorded at least ten times. Its antigen remains undetermined. Qualities for individual bases were not recorded, and no much larger clone is one base off. Explained via the paper, the time point label denotes: pre-sensitization, week 0. This specimen's treatment or condition label, per the study, means: therapeutic diphenylcyclopropenone sensitization with weekly scalp DPC. At every patch-test visit, the blood draw took place before the patch test was put on. Eligible patients were aged 18 to 70, diagnosed with alopecia, deemed suitable for DPC therapy, and excluded if pregnant. Total RNA was extracted from unfractionated whole blood that had been collected in Tempus Blood RNA tubes. Study-wide findings and limitations: A positive correlation was found between the number of PT1 expanded TCRs and patch test score, with significance reached at thresholds 8, 16 and 32 but not 4. Alopecia, a presumed autoimmune disease, was present in all patients, so the immune response of the patients might differ from that of healthy individuals. Compared with pre-sensitization or healthy control sets, expanded TCRs formed significantly more large CDR3 similarity clusters, which is consistent with antigen-driven responses. DPC sensitization did not change how many TCRs were above 1 in 1000 frequency, and no evidence was found of alterations in global repertoire structure. After repeated subsampling, changes were observed in the strength of the expansion versus patch-test correlation and in the threshold at which the correlation became significant.

At the junction V is shortened by 3 bases and J by 4 bases; bases outside the gene matches: 6. From the cysteine through the phenylalanine, the CDR3 covers 16 amino acids. Only the CDR3 part of the read is kept: 48 bases, read in frame from the first base. The input for sequencing was whole blood, taken in connection with sensitization to the hapten diphenylcyclopropenone (DPC). The chain uses TRBV12-3 or TRBV12-4 and TRBJ1-2, with 12 bases aligning to TRBD1. This clonotype was sampled from a woman in her 50s with alopecia areata. Some clones in this sample may be carry-over from other donors' samples. The CDR3 sequence is CASSFVPGQGAYGYTF. The DNA sequence follows: TGTGCCAGCAGTTTCGTTCCGGGACAGGGGGCCTATGGCTACACCTTC.